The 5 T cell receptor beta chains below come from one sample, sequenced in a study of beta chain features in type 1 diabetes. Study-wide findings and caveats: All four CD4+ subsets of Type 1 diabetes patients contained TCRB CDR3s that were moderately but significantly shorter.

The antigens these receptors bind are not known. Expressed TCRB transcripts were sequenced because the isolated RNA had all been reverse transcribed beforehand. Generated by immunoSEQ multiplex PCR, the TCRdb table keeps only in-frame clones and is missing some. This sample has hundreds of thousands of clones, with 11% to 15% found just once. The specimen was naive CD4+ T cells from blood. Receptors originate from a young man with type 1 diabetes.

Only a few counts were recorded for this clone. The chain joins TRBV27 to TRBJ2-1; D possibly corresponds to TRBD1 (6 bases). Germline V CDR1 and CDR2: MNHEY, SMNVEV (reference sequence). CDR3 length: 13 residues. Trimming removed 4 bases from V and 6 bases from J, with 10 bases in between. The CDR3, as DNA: TGTGCCAGCAGTTCGGGACACCCCAATGAGCAGTTCTTC. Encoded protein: CASSSGHPNEQFF.

For the CDR3, the DNA is TGTGCCAGCAGCTACCGACGGACCTCCTACGAGCAGTACTTC. It is translated as CASSYRRTSYEQYF. The chain couples TRBV7-2 to TRBJ2-7; D is uncertain. Per germline, CDR1 SGHTA and CDR2 FQGNSA. This CDR3 spans 14 amino acids. The V end lost 4 bases, the J end lost 0 bases, and 10 bases lay between the germline ends.

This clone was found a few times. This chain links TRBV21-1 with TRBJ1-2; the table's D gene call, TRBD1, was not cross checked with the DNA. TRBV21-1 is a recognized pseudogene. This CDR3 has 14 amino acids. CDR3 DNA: TGTGCCAGCAGCGTCAGATCAGGGGCGGATGGCTACACCTTC. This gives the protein CASSVRSGADGYTF.

CDR3 nucleotide sequence: TGTGCCAGCAGTTTAACTAGCGGGGTCTACACAGATACGCAGTATTTT. Amino acid sequence: CASSLTSGVYTDTQYF. The rearrangement joins TRBV7-2 to TRBJ2-3; 10 bases agree with TRBD2. Germline V gene data show CDR1 as SGHTA and CDR2 as FQGNSA. The junction had 8 bases not matched to a gene; V was cut back by 6 bases and J by 2 bases. The CDR3 contains 16 residues. The entire variable domain, with the rest obtained from reference TRBV7-2 and TRBJ2-3, is as follows: GAGVSQSPSNKVTEKGKDVELRCDPISGHTALYWYRQSLGQGLEFLIYFQGNSAPDKSGLPSDRFSAERTGGSVSTLTIQRTQQEDSAVYLCASSLTSGVYTDTQYFGPGTRLTVL.

The CDR3 is CASSIGTASWGQAFF. CDR3 sequence (DNA): TGTGCCAGCAGCATTGGGACAGCTTCTTGGGGACAAGCTTTCTTT. The chain couples TRBV9 to TRBJ1-1; 7 bases line up with TRBD1. V shed 4 bases, J shed 9 bases, and the junction held 15 bases outside the gene matches. Germline values: CDR1 SGDLS, CDR2 YYNGEE. The CDR3 has 15 residues. Full variable domain (outside the CDR3, taken from reference TRBV9 and TRBJ1-1): DSGVTQTPKHLITATGQRVTLRCSPRSGDLSVYWYQQSLDQGLQFLIQYYNGEERAKGNILERFSAQQFPDLHSELNLSSLELGDSALYFCASSIGTASWGQAFFGQGTRLTVV.